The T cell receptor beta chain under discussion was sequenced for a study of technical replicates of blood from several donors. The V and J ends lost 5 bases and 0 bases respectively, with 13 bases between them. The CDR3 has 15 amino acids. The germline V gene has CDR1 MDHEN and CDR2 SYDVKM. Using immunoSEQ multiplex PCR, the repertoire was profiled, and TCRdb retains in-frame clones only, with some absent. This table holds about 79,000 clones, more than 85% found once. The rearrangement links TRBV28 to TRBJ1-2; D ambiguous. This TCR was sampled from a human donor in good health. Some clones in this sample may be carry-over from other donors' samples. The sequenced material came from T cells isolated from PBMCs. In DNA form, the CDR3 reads TGTGCCAGCAGTGCGCTTATCCGTGCTAACTATGGCTACACCTTC. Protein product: CASSALIRANYGYTF.